The next 27 T cell receptor beta chains were all read from a single sample in a study of blood T cell repertoires in COVID-19. Only in-frame clones appear in the TCRdb table, and some are missing; sequencing was by immunoSEQ multiplex PCR. Seen here are around 190,000 clones, approximately 90% observed once, and the top ten hold around a tenth. Source material: PBMCs or T cells enriched from blood (not recorded which). Receptors originate from a man aged 18 to 29 with acute COVID-19.

The rearrangement uses TRBV6-6 and TRBJ1-1; a possible D gene is TRBD1 (5 bases). V gave up 6 bases and J gave up 3 bases, with 14 bases separating them. The CDR3 runs 14 residues. From germline, CDR1 is MNHNY and CDR2 SVGAGI (reference sequence). The DNA of the CDR3 is TGTGCCAGCAGGACCCCTGACAGATACACTGAAGCTTTCTTT. Protein sequence: CASRTPDRYTEAFF.

V gene TRBV2 combines with J gene TRBJ2-7; D ambiguous. Trimming removed 9 bases from V and 4 bases from J, with 10 bases in between. The CDR3 loop spans 11 amino acids. Germline V lookup: CDR1 SNHLY, CDR2 FYNNEI. The CDR3 DNA reads TGTGCCAGTAGCATTGGTTACGAGCAGTACTTC. This codes for CASSIGYEQYF.

The chain recombines TRBV11-2 with TRBJ2-7; D gene ambiguous. Germline loops: CDR1 SGHAT, CDR2 FQNNGV. V was pared by 2 bases and J by 2 bases, with 13 bases between. The CDR3 consists of 15 residues. The CDR3 nucleotides read TGTGCCAGCAGCTTAACAATGGGCCAGACCTACGAGCAGTACTTC. As protein: CASSLTMGQTYEQYF. Full variable domain (missing parts from reference TRBV11-2 and TRBJ2-7): EAGVAQSPRYKIIEKRQSVAFWCNPISGHATLYWYQQILGQGPKLLIQFQNNGVVDDSQLPKDRFSAERLKGVDSTLKIQPAKLEDSAVYLCASSLTMGQTYEQYFGPGTRLTVT.

V usage is TRBV5-1 and J usage is TRBJ2-7; 10 nucleotides match TRBD1. CDR3 length: 15 amino acids. The germline V gene has CDR1 SGHRS and CDR2 YFSETQ. V shed 3 bases and J 4 bases; nucleotides not matched to a gene: 7. The CDR3 loop is CASSSPGTGAYEQYF. DNA of the CDR3: TGCGCCAGCAGCTCGCCCGGGACAGGGGCGTACGAGCAGTACTTC.

The CDR3: CASSYSSEAYEQYF. DNA for the CDR3: TGTGCCAGCAGTTACTCTAGCGAAGCCTACGAGCAGTACTTC. The chain links TRBV6-2 or TRBV6-3 to TRBJ2-7; perhaps TRBD2 as D (5 bases). Germline CDR1 is MNHEY and CDR2 is SVGEGT. V lost 0 bases and J 2 bases, leaving 8 bases between the germline ends. The CDR3 has 14 residues.

This clone showed up just once. The chain employs TRBV6-1 and TRBJ2-7; 9 bases line up with TRBD2. Germline lookup yields CDR1 MNHNS and CDR2 SASEGT. Trimming at V came to 4 bases and at J to 0 bases, leaving 7 bases not matched to a gene. The CDR3 sequence is 16 residues long. CDR3 in DNA: TGTGCCAGCAGTGGGATTAGCGGGAGTTACTCCTACGAGCAGTACTTC. Its translation is CASSGISGSYSYEQYF.

V gene TRBV28 combines with J gene TRBJ1-4; a weak D match, TRBD1 (5 bases). The V gene's germline CDR1 is MDHEN and CDR2 SYDVKM. Trimming took off 5 bases at V and 7 bases at J, with 20 bases between the two ends. The CDR3 is 16 amino acids. The CDR3 coding sequence is TGTGCCAGCAGTCCCCAGTCGGCAGGGTGGGGTGAAAAACTGTTTTTT. This translates into CASSPQSAGWGEKLFF.

The rearrangement uses TRBV6-5 and TRBJ1-1; D is ambiguous. The CDR3 runs to 14 residues. Per the germline V gene, CDR1 is MNHEY and CDR2 is SVGAGI. Deletions cut 0 bases from V and 5 bases from J, with 10 bases between. The CDR3 is CASSYSGVRTEAFF. DNA for the CDR3: TGTGCCAGCAGTTACTCAGGAGTGCGGACTGAAGCTTTCTTT.

This sequence joins TRBV5-8 and TRBJ2-1; D possibly corresponds to TRBD1 (6 bases). This CDR3 region has 15 residues. Trimming left V 5 bases short and J 0 bases short, with 12 bases between. Looked up from germline, CDR1 is SGHTS and CDR2 is YDEGEE. The CDR3 sequence is CASSRGTSSYNEQFF. Here the CDR3 DNA reads TGTGCCAGCAGTAGAGGGACAAGCTCCTACAATGAGCAGTTCTTC.

The chain joins TRBV5-1 to TRBJ1-2, with D perhaps TRBD1 (6 bases). This CDR3 comprises 14 residues. The V end lost 4 bases, the J end lost 7 bases, and 17 bases lay between the germline ends. Germline V gene data show CDR1 as SGHRS and CDR2 as YFSETQ. The CDR3 loop is CASSPDRGTRGYTF. DNA for the CDR3: TGCGCCAGCAGCCCGGACAGAGGGACCCGTGGCTACACCTTC.

This CDR3 reads CASSSAALAGVGYEQFF. CDR3 DNA: TGTGCCAGCAGTTCCGCTGCACTAGCGGGAGTTGGTTATGAGCAGTTCTTC. The V gene is TRBV28, the J gene TRBJ2-1, with TRBD2 matching 11 bases. After removal of 4 bases from V and 8 bases from J, the junction contained 13 bases not matched to a gene. Germline CDR1 and CDR2: MDHEN and SYDVKM. This CDR3 has 17 amino acids.

The J gene is TRBJ2-7, the V gene TRBV12-3 or TRBV12-4; D remains ambiguous. V shed 3 bases and J shed 2 bases, with 8 bases lying between them. This CDR3 is 13 amino acids long. CDR3 protein: CASSLEQTYEQYF. CDR3 DNA: TGTGCCAGCAGTTTGGAGCAGACCTACGAGCAGTACTTC.

The chain combines TRBV28 with TRBJ1-6, with a tentative D call TRBD1 (5 bases). This CDR3 is built from 16 residues. CDR1 and CDR2 (germline): MDHEN, SYDVKM. V gave up 2 bases and J gave up 0 bases, with 8 bases separating them. The CDR3 nucleotides read TGTGCCAGCAGTTTAGCAGGGCTCTCCTATAATTCACCCCTCCACTTT. It yields the protein CASSLAGLSYNSPLHF.

This clone was detected a few times. The genes are TRBV6-1 and TRBJ2-7; D ambiguous. The CDR3 has 14 amino acids. Trimming cost V 2 bases and J 6 bases, with 14 bases left between them. Germline V lookup: CDR1 MNHNS, CDR2 SASEGT. The CDR3 is CASSEIIESSEQYF. DNA for the CDR3: TGTGCCAGCAGTGAAATAATAGAATCGAGCGAGCAGTACTTC.

This chain uses TRBV25-1 with TRBJ1-1, with D unresolved. The CDR3 runs 16 residues. Germline V gene lookup returns CDR1 MGHDK and CDR2 SYGVNS. Trimming took 4 bases from V and 2 from J, leaving 17 bases between them. CDR3 sequence: CASSAPTGGGNTEAFF. The CDR3, as DNA: TGTGCCAGCAGTGCCCCTACCGGCGGAGGTAACACTGAAGCTTTCTTT.

The chain carries TRBV27 and TRBJ2-1, with TRBD2 matching over 11 bases. Germline V gene lookup returns CDR1 MNHEY and CDR2 SMNVEV (reference sequence). V lost 5 bases to trimming and J lost 3 bases; unmatched junction nucleotides: 6. The CDR3 loop spans 16 amino acids. The CDR3 DNA is TGTGCCAGCAGTCCGCGGGGACTAGCGGACTACAATGAGCAGTTCTTC. Translated, it gives CASSPRGLADYNEQFF.

The chain uses TRBV28 and TRBJ1-1, with D unresolved. Trimming stripped 4 bases from V and 5 bases from J, with 23 bases between. From germline, CDR1 is MDHEN and CDR2 SYDVKM. The CDR3 consists of 17 residues. CDR3 nucleotides: TGTGCCAGCAGTTCTGAGGGAATAAGAGGGCGAGGGACTGAAGCTTTCTTT. This codes for CASSSEGIRGRGTEAFF.

This clone came up once. As DNA, the CDR3 is TGTGCCAGCAGCCAAGAGGACAGGGGGGGTGAAAAACTGTTTTTT. Translation: CASSQEDRGGEKLFF. The chain combines TRBV3-1 (or the pseudogene TRBV3-2) with TRBJ1-4; 10 nucleotides line up with TRBD1. V was clipped by 0 bases and J by 7 bases; unmatched bases: 2. The CDR3 consists of 15 residues. Germline V gene sequence: CDR1 LGHDT, CDR2 YNNKEL (reference sequence).

This rearrangement joins TRBV28 to TRBJ1-2; no reliable D call. V dropped 3 bases and J dropped 3 bases, with 11 bases sitting between them. This CDR3 spans 14 amino acids. Looked up from germline, CDR1 is MDHEN and CDR2 is SYDVKM. The CDR3 DNA is TGTGCCAGCAGTTTGGGCGAAGTTGACTATGGCTACACCTTC. It translates to CASSLGEVDYGYTF.

In this sample, this clone turned up a few times. CDR3: CASSQGQAGTNEKLFF. In nucleotides, the CDR3 is TGTGCCAGCAGCCAGGGACAGGCGGGCACTAATGAAAAACTGTTTTTT. The chain uses TRBV4-2 and TRBJ1-4, with 8 bases fitting TRBD1. Losses at the gene ends were 3 bases for V and 2 bases for J; bases not matched to a gene: 5. This CDR3 region has 16 residues. Germline values: CDR1 LGHNA, CDR2 YNFKEQ.

This clone occurred once. The V call is TRBV12-5, the J call TRBJ1-1; a weak D match, TRBD1 (6 bases). V gave up 1 base and J gave up 3 bases, with 6 bases separating them. The CDR3 is made up of 13 amino acids. Germline V lookup: CDR1 LGHNT, CDR2 FRNRAP. CDR3 nucleotide sequence: TGTGCTAGTGGTTTGGAGGGGGACACTGAAGCTTTCTTT. This encodes CASGLEGDTEAFF.

In nucleotides, the CDR3 is TGTGCCAGCAGCTCCCCGGAGCCCGTCTACGAGCAGTACTTC. Translation: CASSSPEPVYEQYF. This chain uses TRBV5-4 with TRBJ2-7; D remains unclear. This CDR3 comprises 14 residues. V was cut by 3 bases and J by 3 bases, with 13 bases left in between. CDR1 is SGHNT, CDR2 YYREEE, per germline (reference sequence).

This chain connects TRBV6-2 or TRBV6-3 to TRBJ1-5; D is uncertain. Germline V gene data show CDR1 as MNHEY and CDR2 as SVGEGT. Between the trimmed V and J ends, which lost 4 bases and 4 bases, there was a span of 8 bases. CDR3 length: 13 residues. This chain's CDR3 is CASSLAGNQPQHF. Written as DNA, the CDR3 is TGTGCCAGCAGTTTAGCCGGTAATCAGCCCCAGCATTTT.

The rearrangement uses TRBV19 and TRBJ2-7; 9 positions agree with TRBD2. Germline values: CDR1 LNHDA, CDR2 SQIVND (reference sequence). The CDR3 is 15 amino acids. The trim removed 3 bases at V and 2 bases at J, leaving 5 bases unmatched. CDR3 coding DNA: TGTGCCAGTAGTATTGGGACTAGCCTGGCCTACGAGCAGTACTTC. The encoded protein is CASSIGTSLAYEQYF.

The rearrangement links TRBV11-3 to TRBJ2-1; tentative D call: TRBD2 (6 bases). Trimming took off 2 bases at V and 5 bases at J, with 16 bases between the two ends. CDR1 SGHNT and CDR2 YENEEA come from the germline V gene. This CDR3 has 16 amino acids. DNA for the CDR3: TGTGCCAGCAGCTTAATAACGGTCCGGGGGAACAATGAGCAGTTCTTC. Protein product: CASSLITVRGNNEQFF.

This clone appeared a single time. This chain uses TRBV20-1 with TRBJ2-7; 9 bases map to TRBD2. The germline V gene has CDR1 DFQATT and CDR2 SNEGSKA (reference sequence). V lost 3 bases and J lost 4; bases outside the gene matches: 7. This CDR3 region has 14 residues. The CDR3 spells CSASRALAGYEQYF. The CDR3 DNA reads as TGCAGTGCTAGTAGGGCGCTAGCGGGGTACGAGCAGTACTTC.

The chain is built from TRBV3-1 (or the pseudogene TRBV3-2) and TRBJ1-6; D is possibly TRBD1 (6 bases). Trimming cost V 1 base and J 10 bases, with 14 bases left between them. This CDR3 is built from 15 residues. CDR1 LGHDT and CDR2 YNNKEL come from the germline V gene (reference sequence). CDR3 residues: CASSQGDTESSPLHF. For the CDR3, the DNA is TGTGCCAGCAGCCAAGGGGACACCGAAAGCTCACCCCTCCACTTT.